Listed here are 26 T cell receptor beta chains from one sample, sequenced in a study of blood T cell repertoires in COVID-19. Method: immunoSEQ multiplex PCR; TCRdb's copy keeps in-frame clones and lacks some. Among around 46,000 clones listed, 86% were seen once. Sequencing was carried out using peripheral blood. The receptors were sampled from a man aged 35 to 55 with active COVID-19.

A single count supports this clone. V usage is TRBV29-1 and J usage is TRBJ2-6, with D unresolved. V gave up 6 bases and J gave up 2 bases, with 5 bases separating them. Germline CDR1 and CDR2: SQVTM and ANQGSEA. This CDR3 is 12 amino acids long. The CDR3 spells CSVNTGANVLTF. CDR3 nucleotides: TGCAGCGTGAACACTGGGGCCAACGTCCTGACTTTC.

The CDR3 DNA is TGTGCCAGCAGTTTAGGACAGGGGAAATACAATGAGCAGTTCTTC. Encoded protein: CASSLGQGKYNEQFF. The V and J genes are TRBV7-3 and TRBJ2-1; 9 nucleotides agree with TRBD1. CDR1 SGHTA and CDR2 FQGTGA come from the germline V gene. The CDR3 loop spans 15 amino acids. The junction had 7 bases not matched to a gene; V was cut back by 6 bases and J by 4 bases.

This chain uses TRBV5-1 with TRBJ2-3; 8 nucleotides match TRBD1. Germline V gives CDR1 SGHRS, CDR2 YFSETQ. The CDR3 length is 14 residues. V shed 6 bases and J 4 bases; nucleotides not matched to a gene: 7. Here the CDR3 DNA reads TGCGCCAGCACCCAGGGGGCAAGGGCAGATACGCAGTATTTT. It codes for CASTQGARADTQYF.

The chain uses TRBV7-3 and TRBJ2-2; unclear D gene. This CDR3 spans 16 amino acids. V lost 5 bases, J lost 5 bases, and 18 bases lay in between. CDR1 is SGHTA and CDR2 is FQGTGA in the germline V gene. DNA for the CDR3: TGTGCCAGCAGCCCCCCGCGAGTCCCGAGGACCGGGGAGCTGTTTTTT. Encoded protein: CASSPPRVPRTGELFF.

This clone was recorded once. V is TRBV5-6 and J is TRBJ2-7; 7 positions agree with TRBD1. V trimming: 0 bases; J trimming: 10 bases; junction bases outside the gene matches: 13. Per germline, CDR1 SGHDT and CDR2 YYEEEE. The CDR3 runs 15 residues. The CDR3 loop reads CASSLAFETGAPQYF. The CDR3 DNA sequence: TGTGCCAGCAGCTTGGCGTTCGAAACAGGGGCCCCTCAGTACTTC.

The CDR3 sequence: CASSLLAGGPILYNEQFF. In DNA, the CDR3 is TGTGCCAGCAGCCTACTAGCGGGAGGGCCCATCCTCTACAATGAGCAGTTCTTC. The chain recombines TRBV28 with TRBJ2-1, with 13 bases aligning to TRBD2. V lost 6 bases to trimming and J lost 3 bases; unmatched junction nucleotides: 11. Germline V lookup: CDR1 MDHEN, CDR2 SYDVKM. The CDR3 length is 18 residues.

CDR3 protein: CASSFGRTEAYEQYF. The CDR3 coding sequence is TGCGCCAGCAGCTTTGGGAGGACGGAGGCCTACGAGCAGTACTTC. This chain joins TRBV5-1 and TRBJ2-7; possible D gene TRBD2, 6 bases. Germline V gene data show CDR1 as SGHRS and CDR2 as YFSETQ. Trimming took 2 bases from V and 2 from J, leaving 14 bases between them. The CDR3 length is 15 residues.

This sequence joins TRBV11-2 and TRBJ2-7, with 13 nucleotides matching TRBD2. The trim removed 4 bases at V and 1 base at J, leaving 7 bases unmatched. There are 17 residues in the CDR3. CDR1 and CDR2 from the germline V gene are SGHAT and FQNNGV. In DNA form, the CDR3 reads TGTGCCAGCAGCTACCGACTAGCGGGAGGTATTTCCTACGAGCAGTACTTC. Translated, it gives CASSYRLAGGISYEQYF.

The chain employs TRBV4-2 and TRBJ1-6; D is possibly TRBD1 (6 bases). V lost 0 bases to trimming and J lost 10 bases, with 19 bases between them. This CDR3 has 17 residues. Germline assignment: CDR1 LGHNA and CDR2 YNFKEQ. The CDR3 nucleotides read TGTGCCAGCAGCCAAGAAAGTACGACAGGCCTTGGATCACCCCTCCACTTT. It is translated as CASSQESTTGLGSPLHF.

V gene TRBV5-1 combines with J gene TRBJ1-1; D gene ambiguous. This CDR3 has 16 residues. Looked up from germline, CDR1 is SGHRS and CDR2 is YFSETQ. Trimming cost V 4 bases and J 11 bases, with 27 bases left between them. Here the CDR3 DNA reads TGCGCCAGCAGCCCCGGTGAGGCACTGCCGGTATATGGCGCTTTCTTT. Translation: CASSPGEALPVYGAFF.

The genes are TRBV12-5 and TRBJ2-1, with a possible D match to TRBD2 (5 bases). The CDR3 runs to 18 residues. Per the germline V gene, CDR1 is LGHNT and CDR2 is FRNRAP. The germline V and J ends were trimmed by 0 bases and 3 bases, with 18 bases remaining between them. CDR3 in DNA: TGTGCTAGTGGTTTGGTACCCAGTGTTTCGGGGTTCTACAATGAGCAGTTCTTC. It is translated as CASGLVPSVSGFYNEQFF.

The rearrangement uses TRBV12-3 or TRBV12-4 and TRBJ2-5, with 8 bases identical to TRBD2. The tail of the sequence fits TRBJ2-7 better, so the J call may be wrong. This CDR3 comprises 13 residues. The CDR3 nucleotides are TGTGCCAGTGAAGAGCGGGAGACTAGCGAGCAGTACTTC. Its translation: CASEERETSEQYF.

The rearrangement joins TRBV4-1 to TRBJ2-1; 9 bases align to TRBD2. Trimming at V came to 6 bases and at J to 5 bases, leaving 11 bases not matched to a gene. This CDR3 is built from 16 residues. CDR1 and CDR2 from the germline V gene are MGHRA and YSYEKL. The CDR3 nucleotides read TGCGCCAGCAGGGGGTCCTTGGCGGGAGGGGACAATGAGCAGTTCTTC. Its protein product is CASRGSLAGGDNEQFF.

This clone has only one observation. The CDR3 here is CASERDSQPQHF. In DNA form, the CDR3 reads TGTGCCAGCGAAAGGGACTCTCAGCCCCAGCATTTT. The chain has TRBV6-5 and TRBJ1-5, with D possibly TRBD1 on 5 matching bases. The CDR3 has 12 residues. The ends were cut back, 8 bases at V and 6 bases at J, with 11 bases in the middle. The germline V gene has CDR1 MNHEY and CDR2 SVGAGI.

V gene TRBV5-8 combines with J gene TRBJ2-7; D may be TRBD1 (6 bases). Germline V gene lookup returns CDR1 SGHTS and CDR2 YDEGEE. The CDR3 sequence is 14 residues long. V lost 4 bases and J 1 base, leaving 12 bases between the germline ends. The CDR3 bases are TGTGCCAGCAGCCCCGAACAGGGATCCTACGAGCAGTACTTC. It encodes CASSPEQGSYEQYF.

This clone has a single count. The gene calls are TRBV30 and TRBJ1-5; possibly TRBD1 for D (6 bases). CDR3 length: 16 residues. Germline values: CDR1 GTSNPN, CDR2 SVGIG (reference sequence). V was pared by 0 bases and J by 3 bases, with 15 bases between. In DNA form, the CDR3 reads TGTGCCTGGAGTGTACAGCTCGGACAGATCAATCAGCCCCAGCATTTT. This sequence encodes CAWSVQLGQINQPQHF.

J is TRBJ2-7 and V is TRBV3-1 (or the pseudogene TRBV3-2); 9 positions match TRBD2. The V and J ends lost 1 base and 3 bases, in that order; junction bases with no gene match: 4. This CDR3 comprises 15 residues. Germline V lookup: CDR1 LGHDT, CDR2 YNNKEL (reference sequence). For the CDR3, the DNA is TGTGCCAGCAGCCAAGTTGCTAGCGGGATCTACGAGCAGTACTTC. Its protein is CASSQVASGIYEQYF.

The chain carries TRBV5-1 and TRBJ2-5; 9 bases match TRBD1. V shed 2 bases and J 5 bases; nucleotides not matched to a gene: 7. The CDR3 is 15 residues long. Germline CDR1 is SGHRS and CDR2 is YFSETQ. CDR3 sequence (DNA): TGCGCCAGCAGCTTCTACAGGGGGCGCGATGAGACCCAGTACTTC. Its translation: CASSFYRGRDETQYF.

The chain recombines TRBV2 with TRBJ1-5; 7 bases fit TRBD1. The V gene end was trimmed by 5 bases and the J gene end by 2 bases; junction bases not matched to a gene: 6. This CDR3 is 15 amino acids long. CDR1 and CDR2 from the germline V gene are SNHLY and FYNNEI. Here the CDR3 reads CASSRRGTGNQPQHF. CDR3 nucleotides: TGTGCCAGCAGTCGCAGGGGGACGGGCAATCAGCCCCAGCATTTT.

J is TRBJ1-2 and V is TRBV28; D might be TRBD1 (6 bases). CDR1 MDHEN and CDR2 SYDVKM come from the germline V gene. V was shortened by 6 bases and J by 8 bases, with 13 bases between the two germline ends. The CDR3 totals 12 residues. The CDR3 spells CASSKQGRGYTF. DNA for the CDR3: TGTGCCAGCAGCAAACAGGGACGGGGCTACACCTTC.

The chain couples TRBV24-1 to TRBJ1-1; maybe TRBD1 (6 bases). This CDR3 comprises 14 residues. V lost 3 bases and J lost 3, with 10 bases in between. The germline CDR1 and CDR2 sequences are KGHDR and SFDVKD. CDR3 DNA sequence: TGTGCCACCAGTGATAGGGGGAGGGACACTGAAGCTTTCTTT. This sequence encodes CATSDRGRDTEAFF.

The CDR3 loop reads CATSDPGTGLGEQYF. The CDR3 DNA reads TGTGCCACCAGTGATCCCGGGACAGGGCTCGGCGAGCAGTACTTC. The V call is TRBV24-1, the J call TRBJ2-7; TRBD1 aligns across 9 bases. The V gene's germline CDR1 is KGHDR and CDR2 SFDVKD. The CDR3 has 15 residues. V shed 3 bases and J 6 bases; nucleotides not matched to a gene: 8.

The chain employs TRBV6-5 and TRBJ2-1; 7 nucleotides align to TRBD2. From germline, CDR1 is MNHEY and CDR2 SVGAGI. Trimming took 8 bases from V and 6 from J; bases not matched to a gene: 10. This CDR3 has 14 amino acids. The CDR3 bases are TGTGCCAGCTGGACGGCTAGCGGTCTCAATGAGCAGTTCTTC. It yields the protein CASWTASGLNEQFF.

This chain joins TRBV10-3 and TRBJ2-3, with 11 nucleotides matching TRBD1. The CDR3 has 14 amino acids. The J segment lost 1 base and the V segment lost 11 bases, leaving 5 bases of the junction unmatched. The germline CDR1 and CDR2 sequences are ENHRY and SYGVKD. The CDR3 is CAGRTGGGTDTQYF. The CDR3 DNA is TGTGCCGGCCGGACAGGGGGCGGCACAGATACGCAGTATTTT.

V is TRBV13 and J is TRBJ2-1; D not resolved. Trimming removed 5 bases at V and 9 bases at J, with 14 bases between. Per germline, CDR1 PRHDT and CDR2 FYEKMQ (reference sequence). CDR3 length: 13 amino acids. The CDR3 protein is CASSPEATGEQFF. CDR3 DNA sequence: TGTGCCAGCAGCCCCGAGGCTACGGGTGAGCAGTTCTTC.

In its sample, this clone was seen once. This chain links TRBV2 with TRBJ1-2; perhaps TRBD1 as D (6 bases). V was shortened by 6 bases and J by 6 bases, with 14 bases between the two germline ends. Germline V gene sequence: CDR1 SNHLY, CDR2 FYNNEI. The CDR3 loop spans 13 amino acids. The CDR3 here is CASSSRGGNGYTF. CDR3 nucleotides: TGTGCCAGCAGCTCCCGTGGGGGCAATGGCTACACCTTC.